This is a list of T cell receptor beta chains from one sample in a study of shared clonotypes between healthy human individuals. The protocol was immunoSEQ multiplex PCR, while the TCRdb copy is restricted to in-frame clones and leaves out a portion. Seen here are approximately 500,000 clones, 95% to 97% observed once, and the top ten hold 0.06%. The specimen was naive CD4+ T cells sorted from blood. These receptors originate from a woman aged 25 to 39 in good health. Each CDR3 is given with its conserved first and last residue. D genes are given only for firm matches. The size field is filled for only some rows; it gives once, few, many or a size class.

J | D | size | V | DNA | CDR3
TRBJ1-1 | . | few | TRBV28 | TGTGCCAGCAGTAGGAGGGCTGAAGCTTTCTTT | CASSRRAEAFF
TRBJ2-3 | TRBD2 | . | TRBV14 | TGTGCCAGCGACGGACTAGCGGGAGGCCTCATCACAGATACGCAGTATTTT | CASDGLAGGLITDTQYF
TRBJ2-7 | TRBD1 | . | TRBV2 | TGTGCCAGCACCGGGACAGGCTCCTACGAGCAGTACTTC | CASTGTGSYEQYF
TRBJ2-3 | . | . | TRBV14 | TGTGCCAGCAGCCAAGACCTCAGCACAGATACGCAGTATTTT | CASSQDLSTDTQYF
TRBJ2-5 | . | . | TRBV7-9 | TGTGCCAGCAGCCCCCCTAACAGACAAGAGACCCAGTACTTC | CASSPPNRQETQYF
TRBJ2-1 | TRBD2 | . | TRBV5-1 | TGCGCCAGCGGGAGGACTAGCGGGAGCTCGTCCTACAATGAGCAGTTCTTC | CASGRTSGSSSYNEQFF
TRBJ2-1 | . | . | TRBV28 | TGTGCCAGCAGTTTTTCGGGTCCAGCCTACAATGAGCAGTTCTTC | CASSFSGPAYNEQFF
TRBJ2-7 | . | . | TRBV7-2 | TGTGCCAGCACCCATAGGGCTAGTCCCTTGGGTCGCGAGCAGTACTTC | CASTHRASPLGREQYF
TRBJ2-7 | TRBD2 | . | TRBV28 | TGTGCCAGCAGTAGGGAGGGCCGGAACGAGCAGTACTTC | CASSREGRNEQYF
TRBJ2-7 | TRBD2 | . | TRBV15 | TGTGCCACCAGCAGGTCCCCTGGCGGGAGAGTCTACGAGCAGTACTTC | CATSRSPGGRVYEQYF
TRBJ2-5 | TRBD2 | . | TRBV28 | TGTGCCACCATCCAAGCGGGGGTCGAGACCCAGTACTTC | CATIQAGVETQYF
TRBJ2-7 | TRBD2 | . | TRBV5-1 | TGCGCCAGCAGCTTGGCGGAAGCGGGAGTAGGGCAGTACTTC | CASSLAEAGVGQYF
TRBJ2-1 | TRBD1 | . | TRBV28 | TGTGCCAGCAGGCGGGACAGGGGGCCACCTTTCTACAATGAGCAGTTCTTC | CASRRDRGPPFYNEQFF
TRBJ1-1 | . | . | TRBV6-1 | TGTGCCAGCAGCGGCGGGGGACCGGGCGCTGAAGCTTTCTTT | CASSGGGPGAEAFF
TRBJ2-3 | . | few | TRBV11-2 | TGTGCCAGCAGCTTAGAGACCCACACAGATACGCAGTATTTT | CASSLETHTDTQYF
TRBJ2-1 | TRBD2 | . | TRBV5-4 | TGTGCCAGCAGCTTGGTGGCGGGAGGGCCTAGTGAGCAGTTCTTC | CASSLVAGGPSEQFF
TRBJ2-1 | . | . | TRBV27 | TGTGCCAGCAGTACCTCCAGGGGCTATGAGCAGTTCTTC | CASSTSRGYEQFF
TRBJ2-3 | TRBD2 | once | TRBV5-4 | TGTGCCAGCAGCTTGGGGACTAGCGGGAGCACAGATACGCAGTATTTT | CASSLGTSGSTDTQYF
TRBJ1-2 | . | . | TRBV2 | TGTGCCAGCAGTGAACTCCCAGGGGACCCCTATGGCTACACCTTC | CASSELPGDPYGYTF
TRBJ1-5 | TRBD1 | . | TRBV15 | TGTGCCACCAGCAGAGCTTGGACAGGGTACCAGCCCCAGCATTTT | CATSRAWTGYQPQHF
TRBJ1-4 | . | . | TRBV5-1 | TGCGCCAGCAGCTTGGCCGGGGATGCTAATGAAAAACTGTTTTTT | CASSLAGDANEKLFF
TRBJ2-3 | . | . | TRBV7-8 | TGTGCCAGCAGCTCGAGGCCGAGCACAGATACGCAGTATTTT | CASSSRPSTDTQYF
TRBJ2-7 | . | . | TRBV6-6 | TGTGCCAGCAGTACCCAGTACGAGCAGTACTTC | CASSTQYEQYF
TRBJ2-1 | TRBD2 | . | TRBV5-1 | TGCGCCAGCAGCACCGGACTAGCGGCATACAATGAGCAGTTCTTC | CASSTGLAAYNEQFF
TRBJ2-7 | TRBD2 | . | TRBV5-1 | TGCGCCAGCAGCTTGGAGGCGGGAGGTACCTACGAGCAGTACTTC | CASSLEAGGTYEQYF
TRBJ2-7 | . | once | TRBV28 | TGTGCCAGCAGTTTATATGTGGGGAGCTCCTACGAGCAGTACTTC | CASSLYVGSSYEQYF
TRBJ2-7 | . | . | TRBV20-1 | TGCAGTGCTAGTGTTCTGACGATATTGTACTTC | CSASVLTILYF
TRBJ1-3 | . | . | TRBV2 | TGTGCCAGCACCTCCAATTGGGGCTCCGGAAACACCATATATTTT | CASTSNWGSGNTIYF